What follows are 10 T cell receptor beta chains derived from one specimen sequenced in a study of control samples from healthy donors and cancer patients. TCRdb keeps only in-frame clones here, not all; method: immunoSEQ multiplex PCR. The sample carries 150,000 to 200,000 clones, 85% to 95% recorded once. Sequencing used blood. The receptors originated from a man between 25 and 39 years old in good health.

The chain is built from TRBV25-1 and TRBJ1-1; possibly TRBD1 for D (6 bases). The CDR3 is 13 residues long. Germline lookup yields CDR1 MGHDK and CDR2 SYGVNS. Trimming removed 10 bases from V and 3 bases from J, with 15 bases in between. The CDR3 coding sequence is TGTGCCATCCAGGGGCATGGGGACACTGAAGCTTTCTTT. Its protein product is CAIQGHGDTEAFF.

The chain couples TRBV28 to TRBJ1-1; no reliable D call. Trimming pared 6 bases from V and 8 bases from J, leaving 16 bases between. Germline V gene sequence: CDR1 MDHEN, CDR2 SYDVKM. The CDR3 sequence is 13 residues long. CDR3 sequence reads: CASRIKGENEAFF. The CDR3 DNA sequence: TGTGCCAGCAGGATTAAGGGCGAGAACGAAGCTTTCTTT.

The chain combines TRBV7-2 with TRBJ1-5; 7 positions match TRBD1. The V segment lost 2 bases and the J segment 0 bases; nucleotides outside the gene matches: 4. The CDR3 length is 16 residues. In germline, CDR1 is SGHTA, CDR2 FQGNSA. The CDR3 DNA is TGTGCCAGCAGCTTAACTGGGACAGCTAGCAATCAGCCCCAGCATTTT. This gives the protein CASSLTGTASNQPQHF.

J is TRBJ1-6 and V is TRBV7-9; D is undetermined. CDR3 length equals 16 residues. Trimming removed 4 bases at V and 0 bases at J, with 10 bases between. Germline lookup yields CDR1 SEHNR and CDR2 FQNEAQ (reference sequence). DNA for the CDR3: TGTGCCAGCAGCTCCGGGTGGATCTCCTATAATTCACCCCTCCACTTT. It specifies CASSSGWISYNSPLHF.

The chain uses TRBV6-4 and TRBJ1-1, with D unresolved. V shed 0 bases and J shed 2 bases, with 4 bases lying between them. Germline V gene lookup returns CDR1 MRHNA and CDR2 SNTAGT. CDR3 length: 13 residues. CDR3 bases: TGTGCCAGCAGTGACTCGGCAAACACTGAAGCTTTCTTT. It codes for CASSDSANTEAFF.

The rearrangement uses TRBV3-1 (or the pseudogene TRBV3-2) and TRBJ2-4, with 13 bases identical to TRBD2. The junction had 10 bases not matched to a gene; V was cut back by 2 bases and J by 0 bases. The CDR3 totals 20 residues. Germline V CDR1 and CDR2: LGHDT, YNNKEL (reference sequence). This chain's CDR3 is CASSQKTGLAGLIAKNIQYF. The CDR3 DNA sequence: TGTGCCAGCAGCCAAAAGACGGGACTAGCGGGACTTATAGCCAAAAACATTCAGTACTTC.

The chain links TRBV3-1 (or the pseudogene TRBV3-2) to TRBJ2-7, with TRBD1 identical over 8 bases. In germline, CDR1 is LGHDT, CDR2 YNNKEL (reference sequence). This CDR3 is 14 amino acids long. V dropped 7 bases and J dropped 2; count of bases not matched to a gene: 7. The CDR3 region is CASTSTGAAYEQYF. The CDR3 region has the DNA TGTGCCAGCACCTCGACAGGGGCTGCCTACGAGCAGTACTTC.

For the CDR3, the DNA is TGTGCCAGCAGCTTACTCTCTCCCGCCGGGGGGGATACGCAGTATTTT. Encoded protein: CASSLLSPAGGDTQYF. The chain employs TRBV5-6 and TRBJ2-3; 7 bases match TRBD2. V lost 2 bases, J lost 6 bases, and 12 bases stayed unmatched. CDR1 is SGHDT and CDR2 is YYEEEE in the germline V gene. The CDR3 runs to 16 residues. The full variable domain, with the rest looked up from reference TRBV5-6 and TRBJ2-3, is DAGVTQSPTHLIKTRGQQVTLRCSPKSGHDTVSWYQQALGQGPQFIFQYYEEEERQRGNFPDRFSGHQFPNYSSELNVNALLLGDSALYLCASSLLSPAGGDTQYFGPGTRLTVL.

Here the CDR3 DNA reads TGTGCCAGCCGCGTTGACAGACTGTTCTATGGCTACACCTTC. Its translation is CASRVDRLFYGYTF. This chain joins TRBV5-6 and TRBJ1-2, with D possibly matching TRBD1 (5 bases). From germline, CDR1 is SGHDT and CDR2 YYEEEE. V shed 7 bases and J shed 4 bases, with 17 bases lying between them. This CDR3 is built from 14 residues.

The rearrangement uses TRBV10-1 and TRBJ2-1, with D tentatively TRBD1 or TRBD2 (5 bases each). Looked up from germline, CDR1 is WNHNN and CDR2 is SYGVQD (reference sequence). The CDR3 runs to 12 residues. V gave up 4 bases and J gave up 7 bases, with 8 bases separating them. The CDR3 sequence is CASSGDGNEQFF. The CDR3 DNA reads TGCGCCAGCAGTGGGGACGGTAATGAGCAGTTCTTC.